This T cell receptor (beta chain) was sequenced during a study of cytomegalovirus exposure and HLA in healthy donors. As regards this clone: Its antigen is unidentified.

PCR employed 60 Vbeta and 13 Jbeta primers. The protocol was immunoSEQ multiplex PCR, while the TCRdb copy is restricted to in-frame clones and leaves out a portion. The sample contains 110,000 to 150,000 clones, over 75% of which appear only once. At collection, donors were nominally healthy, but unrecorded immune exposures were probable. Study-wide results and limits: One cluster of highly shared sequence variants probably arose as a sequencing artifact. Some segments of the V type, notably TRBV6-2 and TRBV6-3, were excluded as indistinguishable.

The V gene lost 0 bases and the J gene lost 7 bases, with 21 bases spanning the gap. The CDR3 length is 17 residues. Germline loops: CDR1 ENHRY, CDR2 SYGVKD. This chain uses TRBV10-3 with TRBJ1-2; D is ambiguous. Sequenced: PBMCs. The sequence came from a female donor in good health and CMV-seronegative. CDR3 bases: TGTGCCATCAGTGAGTCGTCCAGTGCAACAACCAATGCTGGCTACACCTTC. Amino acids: CAISESSSATTNAGYTF.